The 30 T cell receptor beta chains given below trace back to one sample, sequenced in a study of cytomegalovirus exposure and HLA in healthy donors. PCR employed 60 Vbeta and 13 Jbeta primers. Here immunoSEQ multiplex PCR was the method, and the copy in TCRdb shows in-frame clones only, minus some. In the table there are about 82,000 clones, roughly 72% of which are singletons. What was sequenced was PBMCs. Receptors were obtained from a young man in good health and CMV-seropositive.

This clone has more than one count but fewer than ten. The V call is TRBV19, the J call TRBJ1-5; D is perhaps TRBD1 (6 bases). Germline V CDR1 and CDR2: LNHDA, SQIVND (reference sequence). This CDR3 has 15 residues. Trimming cost V 0 bases and J 7 bases, with 13 bases left between them. CDR3 amino acids: CASSIETGYLQPQHF. The CDR3 nucleotides read TGTGCCAGTAGTATAGAGACAGGATACTTACAGCCCCAGCATTTT.

Only a few counts were recorded for this clone. The chain couples TRBV6-6 to TRBJ1-2, with D possibly matching TRBD1 (6 bases). Germline lookup yields CDR1 MNHNY and CDR2 SVGAGI (reference sequence). The CDR3 is 13 amino acids. Trimming shortened V by 0 bases and J by 4 bases, and 6 bases separated the two germline ends. The CDR3 bases are TGTGCCAGCAGTTACTCGGACAGCTATGGCTACACCTTC. It encodes CASSYSDSYGYTF.

The J gene is TRBJ2-7, the V gene TRBV6-1; D uncertain. Germline V gene lookup returns CDR1 MNHNS and CDR2 SASEGT. V was trimmed by 5 bases and J by 2 bases, leaving 10 bases between them. The CDR3 loop spans 13 amino acids. The CDR3 DNA reads TGTGCCAGCAGTCCGCACCCTACCTACGAGCAGTACTTC. It specifies CASSPHPTYEQYF.

The V gene is TRBV11-2, the J gene TRBJ1-5; D is ambiguous. Germline CDR1 and CDR2: SGHAT and FQNNGV. The CDR3 runs to 13 residues. Trimming left V 2 bases short and J 1 base short, with 3 bases between. CDR3 protein: CASSLTSNQPQHF. The CDR3 nucleotides read TGTGCCAGCAGCTTAACAAGCAATCAGCCCCAGCATTTT. The whole variable domain, remainder taken from reference TRBV11-2 and TRBJ1-5, is EAGVAQSPRYKIIEKRQSVAFWCNPISGHATLYWYQQILGQGPKLLIQFQNNGVVDDSQLPKDRFSAERLKGVDSTLKIQPAKLEDSAVYLCASSLTSNQPQHFGDGTRLSIL.

The rearrangement links TRBV4-3 to TRBJ2-2; 7 bases map to TRBD2. Unmatched junction bases numbered 12, after V lost 7 bases and J lost 4 bases. The CDR3 has 16 residues. The V gene's germline CDR1 is LGHNA and CDR2 YSLEER. CDR3 protein: CASTLFPGGSTGELFF. CDR3 nucleotide sequence: TGCGCCAGCACCCTCTTTCCCGGCGGGAGCACCGGGGAGCTGTTTTTT.

The rearrangement joins TRBV28 to TRBJ2-1, with D possibly TRBD2 on 5 matching bases. Deletions cut 7 bases from V and 2 bases from J, with 15 bases between. The CDR3 contains 15 residues. Germline V gene sequence: CDR1 MDHEN, CDR2 SYDVKM. The CDR3 DNA follows: TGTGCCAGCACCTCAGGAGGAGTCGCCTACAATGAGCAGTTCTTC. It is translated as CASTSGGVAYNEQFF.

The chain couples TRBV9 to TRBJ1-5; D remains ambiguous. Trimming took 3 bases from V and 3 from J, leaving 13 bases between them. The germline gives CDR1 SGDLS, CDR2 YYNGEE. This CDR3 is 15 amino acids long. In DNA, the CDR3 is TGTGCCAGCAGCGAGACCCCAGGTGCCAATCAGCCCCAGCATTTT. Translated, it gives CASSETPGANQPQHF.

In this sample, this clone turned up a few times. The rearrangement uses TRBV7-2 and TRBJ2-5; 13 nucleotides align to TRBD2. Germline CDR1 reads SGHTA; CDR2 reads FQGNSA. The CDR3 length is 15 residues. J gave up 4 bases and V 3 bases, and 2 bases lay outside the gene matches. The CDR3 sequence: CASSFGLAGVETQYF. For the CDR3, the DNA is TGTGCCAGCAGCTTCGGACTAGCGGGGGTAGAGACCCAGTACTTC.

This clone was recorded a few times. The J gene is TRBJ2-7, the V gene TRBV27, with 7 bases identical to TRBD1. Germline V CDR1 and CDR2: MNHEY, SMNVEV (reference sequence). There are 11 residues in the CDR3. The V segment lost 11 bases and the J segment 7 bases; nucleotides outside the gene matches: 8. In DNA, the CDR3 is TGTGCCCCAGGGGGATTCGAGGAGCAGTACTTC. This codes for CAPGGFEEQYF.

The chain links TRBV4-2 to TRBJ2-2; a possible D gene is TRBD2 (6 bases). Trimming cost V 3 bases and J 2 bases, with 13 bases left between them. Germline V gives CDR1 LGHNA, CDR2 YNFKEQ. This CDR3 has 16 residues. The CDR3 DNA sequence: TGTGCCAGCAGCCAGACTGGGACTTATAACACCGGGGAGCTGTTTTTT. Encoded protein: CASSQTGTYNTGELFF.

Regarding this clone: The germline gene is not matched at one end of the junction; a read error may be the cause. CDR3 in amino acids: CASSLGQGDLTDTQYF. In DNA, the CDR3 is TGTGCTAGCAGCTTAGGACAGGGAGATTTGACAGATACGCAGTATTTT. V and J are TRBV7-7 and TRBJ2-3; TRBD1 agrees at 8 bases. The CDR3 runs 16 residues. Germline values: CDR1 SSHAT, CDR2 FNYEAQ (reference sequence).

This clone appeared a few times. The chain couples TRBV5-6 to TRBJ2-7, with 8 positions matching TRBD1. Trimming removed 2 bases from V and 5 bases from J; junction bases left unmatched: 9. The germline gives CDR1 SGHDT, CDR2 YYEEEE. The CDR3 is made up of 15 amino acids. For the CDR3, the DNA is TGTGCCAGCAGCTTCGGACAGGGCCTTAGGCACGAGCAGTACTTC. It encodes CASSFGQGLRHEQYF.

The chain links TRBV25-1 to TRBJ2-3, with TRBD2 identical over 8 bases. The CDR3 is 16 amino acids. CDR1 is MGHDK and CDR2 is SYGVNS in the germline V gene. The junction had 11 bases not matched to a gene; V was cut back by 9 bases and J by 0 bases. The CDR3 region is CASTAPGGGSTDTQYF. In DNA form, the CDR3 reads TGTGCCAGTACTGCACCGGGAGGGGGAAGCACAGATACGCAGTATTTT.

V is TRBV7-6 and J is TRBJ2-2; 10 nucleotides line up with TRBD1. V lost 0 bases and J lost 7; bases outside the gene matches: 5. Per germline, CDR1 SGHVS and CDR2 FNYEAQ. The CDR3 consists of 16 residues. CDR3 sequence: CASSLALDRGRGELFF. The CDR3 DNA reads as TGTGCCAGCAGCTTAGCGCTCGACAGGGGGCGCGGGGAGCTGTTTTTT.

The chain joins TRBV10-3 to TRBJ2-7, with D uncertain. V was shortened by 2 bases and J by 1 base, with 12 bases between the two germline ends. The CDR3 has 15 residues. Germline V CDR1 and CDR2: ENHRY, SYGVKD. The CDR3 reads CAISETTWRSYEQYF. CDR3 DNA sequence: TGTGCCATCAGTGAGACCACTTGGAGATCCTACGAGCAGTACTTC.

This chain uses TRBV6-6 with TRBJ2-5, with TRBD2 matching 13 bases. There are 15 residues in the CDR3. CDR1 MNHNY and CDR2 SVGAGI come from the germline V gene (reference sequence). V dropped 8 bases and J dropped 5; count of bases not matched to a gene: 8. The CDR3 bases are TGTGCCAGCTTTCAGCCGGGACTAGCGGGGGAGACCCAGTACTTC. Its translation is CASFQPGLAGETQYF.

The chain is built from TRBV5-1 and TRBJ1-1; 7 nucleotides line up with TRBD1. The V segment lost 2 bases and the J segment 0 bases; nucleotides outside the gene matches: 4. The CDR3 length is 15 residues. CDR1 and CDR2 (germline): SGHRS, YFSETQ. This chain's CDR3 is CASSFGQEMNTEAFF. CDR3 in DNA: TGCGCCAGCAGCTTCGGACAGGAAATGAACACTGAAGCTTTCTTT. The variable domain in full, completed from reference TRBV5-1 and TRBJ1-1, reads KAGVTQTPRYLIKTRGQQVTLSCSPISGHRSVSWYQQTPGQGLQFLFEYFSETQRNKGNFPGRFSGRQFSNSRSEMNVSTLELGDSALYLCASSFGQEMNTEAFFGQGTRLTVV.

The chain combines TRBV30 with TRBJ2-7, with 9 bases identical to TRBD1. The CDR3 extends over 14 amino acids. The J segment lost 3 bases and the V segment lost 3 bases, leaving 6 bases of the junction unmatched. The germline CDR1 and CDR2 sequences are GTSNPN and SVGIG (reference sequence). CDR3 region: CAWSAGQGSYEQYF. CDR3 bases: TGTGCCTGGAGCGCAGGACAGGGGAGCTACGAGCAGTACTTC.

This clone was recorded a few times. The chain uses TRBV5-3 and TRBJ1-5; D is uncertain. TRBV5-3 is an ORF for which the function is uncertain. V dropped 4 bases and J dropped 4 bases, with 6 bases sitting between them. CDR3 length equals 12 residues. The CDR3 DNA is TGTGCCAGAAGCCGCAGAAATCAGCCCCAGCATTTT. It specifies CARSRRNQPQHF.

The chain is built from TRBV15 and TRBJ2-3, with D maybe TRBD2 (5 bases). The CDR3 spans 14 residues. V gave up 0 bases and J gave up 5 bases, with 9 bases separating them. The V gene's germline CDR1 is LNHNV and CDR2 YYDKDF (reference sequence). CDR3 sequence: CATSRDRGIDTQYF. In DNA form, the CDR3 reads TGTGCCACCAGCAGAGATCGGGGTATAGATACGCAGTATTTT.

The chain employs TRBV7-8 and TRBJ1-2; D remains ambiguous. Trimming left V 5 bases short and J 7 bases short, with 17 bases between. Per germline, CDR1 SGHVS and CDR2 FQNEAQ. This CDR3 comprises 14 residues. CDR3 residues: CASSRDPQTSGYTF. The DNA for the CDR3 is TGTGCCAGCAGCCGCGACCCACAGACTAGTGGCTACACCTTC. Full variable domain (missing parts from reference TRBV7-8 and TRBJ1-2): GAGVSQSPRYKVAKRGQDVALRCDPISGHVSLFWYQQALGQGPEFLTYFQNEAQLDKSGLPSDRFFAERPEGSVSTLKIQRTQQEDSAVYLCASSRDPQTSGYTFGSGTRLTVV.

This clone showed up just once. One junction end disagrees with the germline gene, perhaps due to a read error. This rearrangement joins TRBV7-6 to TRBJ1-5; D is possibly TRBD1 (5 bases). The CDR3 spans 14 residues. Germline V CDR1 and CDR2: SGHVS, FNYEAQ. The CDR3 DNA is TGTGCCAGCAGCTTAAGTGCAGGGCATCAGCCCCAGAATTTT. Residues: CASSLSAGHQPQNF.

The V call is TRBV30, the J call TRBJ1-1; D remains ambiguous. CDR3 size: 11 residues. Germline V gene sequence: CDR1 GTSNPN, CDR2 SVGIG (reference sequence). V lost 6 bases and J lost 1, with 6 bases in between. For the CDR3, the DNA is TGTGCCTGCCAGTGGAACACTGAAGCTTTCTTT. This codes for CACQWNTEAFF.

J is TRBJ2-3 and V is TRBV5-6; tentatively, D is TRBD1 (5 bases). The V end was cut by 2 bases, the J end by 4 bases, with 8 bases between. The length of the CDR3 is 13 residues. The germline V gene encodes CDR1 SGHDT and CDR2 YYEEEE. CDR3 sequence reads: CASSFAGPDTQYF. CDR3 nucleotides: TGTGCCAGCAGCTTTGCAGGGCCAGATACGCAGTATTTT.

This clone was counted a few times. J is TRBJ2-5 and V is TRBV5-6; D is possibly TRBD1 (5 bases). CDR1 and CDR2 from the germline V gene are SGHDT and YYEEEE. V was pared by 5 bases and J by 5 bases, with 13 bases between. The CDR3 consists of 13 residues. In DNA, the CDR3 is TGTGCCAGCAGACCCGGCCAGGGTGAGACCCAGTACTTC. Protein sequence: CASRPGQGETQYF.

The chain employs TRBV6-1 and TRBJ1-6, with D unclear. The CDR3 covers 14 residues. Deletions cut 6 bases from V and 6 bases from J, with 12 bases between. The germline V gene has CDR1 MNHNS and CDR2 SASEGT. Here the CDR3 reads CASSITGTNSPLHF. Here the CDR3 DNA reads TGTGCCAGCAGCATAACTGGTACTAATTCACCCCTCCACTTT.

This chain joins TRBV27 and TRBJ2-7; no reliable D call. The CDR3 length is 14 residues. Germline lookup yields CDR1 MNHEY and CDR2 SMNVEV (reference sequence). Trimming removed 9 bases from V and 4 bases from J, with 19 bases in between. The CDR3 loop is CASSGLGSRYEQYF. DNA for the CDR3: TGTGCCAGTTCAGGCCTGGGCAGTCGTTACGAGCAGTACTTC.

The chain combines TRBV5-1 with TRBJ2-7, with 9 bases fitting TRBD2. V dropped 0 bases and J dropped 5; count of bases not matched to a gene: 3. The CDR3 sequence is 14 residues long. Germline V lookup: CDR1 SGHRS, CDR2 YFSETQ. The CDR3 nucleotides are TGCGCCAGCAGCTTGGAGCGGGAGGTGCACGAGCAGTACTTC. Translating gives CASSLEREVHEQYF.

V usage is TRBV7-6 and J usage is TRBJ2-1; TRBD1 aligns across 7 bases. CDR1 SGHVS and CDR2 FNYEAQ come from the germline V gene. V dropped 3 bases and J dropped 3; count of bases not matched to a gene: 5. The CDR3 loop spans 15 amino acids. In DNA form, the CDR3 reads TGTGCCAGCAGCTTGGGACAGAGATTCTACAATGAGCAGTTCTTC. This sequence encodes CASSLGQRFYNEQFF.

This clone was observed once. The chain joins TRBV2 to TRBJ2-6; D remains unclear. Germline CDR1 reads SNHLY; CDR2 reads FYNNEI. Trimming left V 4 bases short and J 0 bases short, with 16 bases between. CDR3 length: 18 residues. In DNA form, the CDR3 reads TGTGCCAGCAGTGTGAGAAACAGATTCAGCTCTGGGGCCAACGTCCTGACTTTC. It yields the protein CASSVRNRFSSGANVLTF.